These T cell receptor beta chains were read from a single sample in a study of shared clonotypes between healthy human individuals. Repertoires were generated with immunoSEQ multiplex PCR, while TCRdb's copy carries only in-frame clones and drops some. The sample shows about 2.1 million clones, about 93% of them seen only once. Specimen: naive CD8+ T cells from PBMCs. The source of these receptors is a man between 18 and 35 years old in good health. Some clones in this sample may be carry-over from other donors' samples. The conserved cysteine and the conserved F or W are not part of the CDR3 here.

>TRBV25-1|TRBJ2-2
ASSEPQGYTGELF
>TRBV11-3|TRBJ2-7
ASSQEQGGSYEQY
>TRBV6-7|TRBJ2-3
ASSYPPVPDTQY
>TRBV9|TRBJ1-5
ASSVRQAGEPQH
>TRBV19|TRBJ2-6
ASSPRTGPVSGANVLT
>TRBV27|TRBJ2-7
ASSLGTASYEQY
>TRBV27|TRBJ2-7
ASSASSGTVAYEQY
>TRBV7-6|TRBJ2-5
ASSQQVPPLPEGETQY
>TRBV9|TRBJ2-2
ASSGGRELF
>TRBV27|TRBJ1-2
ASSFIGVDGYT
>TRBV27|TRBJ2-7
ASIPLAGGIYEQY
>TRBV6-1|TRBJ2-7
ASSEMWAPSYEQY
>TRBV9|TRBJ1-2
ASSVDLSSGQGAGYT
>TRBV5-8|TRBJ1-5
ASSLGSPSGVQPQH
>TRBV28|TRBJ1-5
ASSLSNRADQPQH
>TRBV7-6|TRBJ2-7
ASSSRGQGAIYEQY
>TRBV19|TRBJ2-2
ASSFYENTGELF
>TRBV5-6|TRBJ1-1
ASSYDLNTEAF